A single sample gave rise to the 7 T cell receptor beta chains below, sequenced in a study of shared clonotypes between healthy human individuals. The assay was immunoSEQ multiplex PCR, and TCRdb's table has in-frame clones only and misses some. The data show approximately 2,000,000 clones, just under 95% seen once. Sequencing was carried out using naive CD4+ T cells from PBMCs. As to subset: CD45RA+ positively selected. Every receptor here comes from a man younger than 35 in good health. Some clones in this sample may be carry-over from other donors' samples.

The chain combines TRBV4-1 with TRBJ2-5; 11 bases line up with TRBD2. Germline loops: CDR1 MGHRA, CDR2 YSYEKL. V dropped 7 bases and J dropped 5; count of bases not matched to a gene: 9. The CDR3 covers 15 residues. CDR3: CASNDLAGGSETQYF. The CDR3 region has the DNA TGCGCCAGCAACGATCTAGCGGGAGGTTCCGAGACCCAGTACTTC.

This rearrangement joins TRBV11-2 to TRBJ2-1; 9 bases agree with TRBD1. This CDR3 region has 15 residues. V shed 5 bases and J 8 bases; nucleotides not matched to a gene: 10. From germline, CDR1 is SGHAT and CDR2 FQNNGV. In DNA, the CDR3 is TGTGCCAGCAGCAAGACGGGACAGGGTTTGGATGAGCAGTTCTTC. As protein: CASSKTGQGLDEQFF.

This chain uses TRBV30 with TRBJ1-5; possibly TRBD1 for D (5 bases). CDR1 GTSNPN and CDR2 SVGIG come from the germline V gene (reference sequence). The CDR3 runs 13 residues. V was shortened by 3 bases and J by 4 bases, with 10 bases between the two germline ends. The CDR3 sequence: CAWRKGENQPQHF. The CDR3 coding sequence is TGTGCCTGGAGGAAAGGGGAGAATCAGCCCCAGCATTTT.

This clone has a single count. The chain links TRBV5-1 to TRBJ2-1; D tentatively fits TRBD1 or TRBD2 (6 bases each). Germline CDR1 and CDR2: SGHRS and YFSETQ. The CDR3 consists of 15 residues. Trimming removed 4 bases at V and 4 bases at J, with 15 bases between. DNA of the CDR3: TGCGCCAGCAGCCTGGTGAGGAGGGGGTACAATGAGCAGTTCTTC. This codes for CASSLVRRGYNEQFF.

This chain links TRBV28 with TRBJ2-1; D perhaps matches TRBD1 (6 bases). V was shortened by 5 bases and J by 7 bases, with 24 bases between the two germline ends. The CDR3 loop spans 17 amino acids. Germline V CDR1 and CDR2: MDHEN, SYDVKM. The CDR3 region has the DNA TGTGCCAGCAGTCCTATGACAGGTCGGCTTTTGCGTAATGAGCAGTTCTTC. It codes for CASSPMTGRLLRNEQFF.

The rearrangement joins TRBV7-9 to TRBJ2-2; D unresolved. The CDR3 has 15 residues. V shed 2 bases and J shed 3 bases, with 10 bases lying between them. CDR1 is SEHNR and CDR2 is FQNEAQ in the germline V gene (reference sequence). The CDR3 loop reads CASSLTRSDTGELFF. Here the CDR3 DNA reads TGTGCCAGCAGCTTAACGCGATCGGACACCGGGGAGCTGTTTTTT.

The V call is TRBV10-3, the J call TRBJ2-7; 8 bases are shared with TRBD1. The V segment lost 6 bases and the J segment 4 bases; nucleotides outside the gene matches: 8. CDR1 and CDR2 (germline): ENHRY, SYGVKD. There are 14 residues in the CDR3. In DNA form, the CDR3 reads TGTGCCATCAGCATCCCGGGACAGGATTACGAGCAGTACTTC. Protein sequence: CAISIPGQDYEQYF.